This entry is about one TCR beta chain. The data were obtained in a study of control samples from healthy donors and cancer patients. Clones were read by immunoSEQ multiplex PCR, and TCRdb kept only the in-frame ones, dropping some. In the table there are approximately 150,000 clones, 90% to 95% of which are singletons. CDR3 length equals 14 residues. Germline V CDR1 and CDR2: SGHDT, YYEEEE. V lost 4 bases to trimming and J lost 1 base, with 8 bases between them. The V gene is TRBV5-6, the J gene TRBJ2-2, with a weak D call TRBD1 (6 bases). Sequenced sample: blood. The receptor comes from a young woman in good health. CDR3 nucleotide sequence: TGTGCCAGCAGCGGGGGCCTGAACACCGGGGAGCTGTTTTTT. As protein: CASSGGLNTGELFF. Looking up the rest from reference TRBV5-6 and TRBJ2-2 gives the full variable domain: DAGVTQSPTHLIKTRGQQVTLRCSPKSGHDTVSWYQQALGQGPQFIFQYYEEEERQRGNFPDRFSGHQFPNYSSELNVNALLLGDSALYLCASSGGLNTGELFFGEGSRLTVL.